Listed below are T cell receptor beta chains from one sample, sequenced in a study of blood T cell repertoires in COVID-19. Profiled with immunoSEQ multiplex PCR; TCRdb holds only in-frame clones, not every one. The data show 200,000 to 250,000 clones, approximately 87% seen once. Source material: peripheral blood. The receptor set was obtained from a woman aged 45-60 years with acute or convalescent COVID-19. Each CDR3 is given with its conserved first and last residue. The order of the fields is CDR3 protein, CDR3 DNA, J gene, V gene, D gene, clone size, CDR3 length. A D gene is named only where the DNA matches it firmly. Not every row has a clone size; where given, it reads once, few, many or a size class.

CASTIGGGGNEQFF	TGTGCCAGTACAATTGGCGGGGGGGGCAATGAGCAGTTCTTC	TRBJ2-1	TRBV19	TRBD2	-	14
CASSSSPITEAFF	TGTGCCAGCAGCTCGAGCCCGATCACTGAAGCTTTCTTT	TRBJ1-1	TRBV11-2	-	-	13
CASSPVALDYGYTF	TGTGCCAGCTCCCCCGTGGCCTTGGACTATGGCTACACCTTC	TRBJ1-2	TRBV7-9	-	-	14
CASSRGLGRTDTQYF	TGTGCCAGCAGCCGAGGACTAGGGAGAACAGATACGCAGTATTTT	TRBJ2-3	TRBV6-5	TRBD2	-	15
CASTPTYDSGANVLTF	TGTGCCAGCACCCCGACATACGACTCTGGGGCCAACGTCCTGACTTTC	TRBJ2-6	TRBV5-6	-	-	16
CASSRAGGPNDEQFF	TGTGCCAGCAGCCGAGCGGGAGGGCCCAATGATGAGCAGTTCTTC	TRBJ2-1	TRBV9	TRBD2	-	15
CASSFGTGGTDTQYF	TGTGCCAGCAGCTTTGGGACAGGGGGCACAGATACGCAGTATTTT	TRBJ2-3	TRBV7-3	TRBD1	-	15
CASSRNSRETNEKLFF	TGTGCCAGCTCACGGAATTCGAGGGAGACTAATGAAAAACTGTTTTTT	TRBJ1-4	TRBV18	-	-	16
CASSTGYLSEQYF	TGTGCCAGCAGCACAGGGTACCTCTCCGAGCAGTACTTC	TRBJ2-7	TRBV6-5	-	-	13
CASSPTGLAAGELFF	TGTGCCAGCAGCCCTACTGGGCTAGCGGCCGGGGAGCTGTTTTTT	TRBJ2-2	TRBV7-2	TRBD2	-	15
CASKGAGASEQFF	TGTGCCAGCAAAGGAGCGGGAGCAAGTGAGCAGTTCTTC	TRBJ2-1	TRBV18	TRBD2	once	13
CASSEFPGGRYRYTF	TGTGCCAGCAGTGAATTCCCAGGGGGACGCTATCGCTACACCTTC	TRBJ1-2	TRBV27	TRBD1	-	15
CASSSRQGNPYEQYF	TGTGCCAGCAGTTCCCGACAGGGGAACCCCTACGAGCAGTACTTC	TRBJ2-7	TRBV27	TRBD1	-	15
CASSFGSGGYNEQFF	TGTGCCAGCAGCTTCGGTAGCGGAGGCTACAATGAGCAGTTCTTC	TRBJ2-1	TRBV11-3	-	-	15
CASSSPLKNLAGEFNEQFF	TGTGCCAGCAGCTCGCCCCTGAAAAATCTAGCGGGAGAATTTAATGAGCAGTTCTTC	TRBJ2-1	TRBV7-8	TRBD2	-	19
CASSLDSGRGTDTQYF	TGTGCCAGCAGCTTGGATAGCGGGAGAGGGACAGATACGCAGTATTTT	TRBJ2-3	TRBV5-6	TRBD2	-	16
CASSESGGSTDTQYF	TGTGCCAGCAGTGAAAGCGGGGGGAGCACAGATACGCAGTATTTT	TRBJ2-3	TRBV6-1	TRBD2	-	15
CASSLGTGGSTYGYTF	TGTGCCAGCAGTTTGGGGACAGGGGGCTCCACCTATGGCTACACCTTC	TRBJ1-2	TRBV6-5	TRBD1	-	16
CASSFTSGTPSDEQYF	TGTGCCAGCAGCTTTACATCCGGGACACCGTCCGACGAGCAGTACTTC	TRBJ2-7	TRBV7-9	-	-	16
CASSESGAFFNYGYTF	TGTGCCAGCAGTGAATCCGGTGCCTTTTTTAACTATGGCTACACCTTC	TRBJ1-2	TRBV6-1	-	-	16
CASSYSNRGHGGYTF	TGTGCCAGCAGTTACTCGAATAGGGGGCATGGTGGCTACACCTTC	TRBJ1-2	TRBV6-5	TRBD1	-	15
CASSLYYSNQPQHF	TGTGCCAGCAGTTTATATTATAGCAATCAGCCCCAGCATTTT	TRBJ1-5	TRBV27	-	-	14
CASSPGERSNEQFF	TGTGCCAGCTCACCAGGTGAGAGAAGTAATGAGCAGTTCTTC	TRBJ2-1	TRBV18	-	-	14
CASSPTGNNQPQHF	TGTGCCAGTAGTCCCACAGGGAATAATCAGCCCCAGCATTTT	TRBJ1-5	TRBV19	-	-	14
CASTWDRNYGYTF	TGTGCCAGCACTTGGGACAGGAACTATGGCTACACCTTC	TRBJ1-2	TRBV7-2	TRBD1	-	13
CASGFTDGNRETQYF	TGTGCTAGTGGTTTTACGGACGGGAATCGGGAGACCCAGTACTTC	TRBJ2-5	TRBV12-5	-	few	15
CASSERGQGPFIGMNTEAFF	TGTGCCAGCAGTGAGAGGGGACAGGGGCCTTTTATAGGCATGAACACTGAAGCTTTCTTT	TRBJ1-1	TRBV6-1	TRBD1	-	20
CASSPITSGNSETQYF	TGTGCCAGCAGCCCGATCACTAGCGGGAATTCAGAGACCCAGTACTTC	TRBJ2-5	TRBV7-7	TRBD2	-	16
CSVELRGKETQYF	TGCAGCGTTGAATTGCGGGGGAAGGAGACCCAGTACTTC	TRBJ2-5	TRBV29-1	TRBD2	-	13
CASSYGSSGSTDTQYF	TGTGCCAGCAGTTACGGGTCTAGCGGGAGTACAGATACGCAGTATTTT	TRBJ2-3	TRBV6-2/TRBV6-3	TRBD2	-	16
CASGIVPGQETQYF	TGTGCCAGCGGGATCGTGCCGGGGCAAGAGACCCAGTACTTC	TRBJ2-5	TRBV7-2	-	-	14
CSASQGEKLFF	TGCAGTGCTTCACAGGGAGAAAAACTGTTTTTT	TRBJ1-4	TRBV20-1	-	-	11
CASSYGTNQETQYF	TGCGCCAGCAGCTACGGGACAAACCAAGAGACCCAGTACTTC	TRBJ2-5	TRBV5-1	-	-	14
CASRKTGANEKLFF	TGTGCCAGCAGGAAGACAGGGGCTAATGAAAAACTGTTTTTT	TRBJ1-4	TRBV2	TRBD1	few	14
CASSSGTGINYGYTF	TGTGCCAGCAGCTCCGGGACAGGGATTAACTATGGCTACACCTTC	TRBJ1-2	TRBV5-6	TRBD1	-	15
CASSPPIEATEAFF	TGTGCCAGCTCACCACCGATAGAGGCGACTGAAGCTTTCTTT	TRBJ1-1	TRBV18	-	-	14
CASSLGPQPQHF	TGTGCCAGCAGCTTAGGTCCGCAGCCCCAGCATTTT	TRBJ1-5	TRBV13	-	-	12
CASRRRGTDTQYF	TGTGCCAGCAGACGCAGGGGCACAGATACGCAGTATTTT	TRBJ2-3	TRBV27	-	-	13
CASSQEQRGGYNEQFF	TGCGCCAGCAGCCAAGAGCAGCGGGGGGGTTACAATGAGCAGTTCTTC	TRBJ2-1	TRBV4-3	TRBD2	-	16
CASSLGGGAGTEAFF	TGTGCCAGCAGCTTAGGCGGGGGCGCGGGGACTGAAGCTTTCTTT	TRBJ1-1	TRBV11-3	-	-	15
CASSKGQTYEQYF	TGCGCCAGCAGCAAAGGACAGACCTACGAGCAGTACTTC	TRBJ2-7	TRBV5-1	-	-	13
CASSKAGGGDGNTEAFF	TGTGCCAGCAGTAAGGCCGGGGGAGGGGACGGGAACACTGAAGCTTTCTTT	TRBJ1-1	TRBV25-1	-	-	17
CASSFPGTGRELFF	TGTGCCAGCAGCTTCCCCGGGACAGGGCGGGAGCTGTTTTTT	TRBJ2-2	TRBV7-2	TRBD1	once	14
CASSFTRTEAFF	TGTGCCAGCAGCTTCACGAGGACTGAAGCTTTCTTT	TRBJ1-1	TRBV7-8	-	-	12
CASSLYPGRNTEAFF	TGTGCCAGCAGCTTGTACCCGGGGAGGAACACTGAAGCTTTCTTT	TRBJ1-1	TRBV11-2	-	-	15
CATRGPGNTIYF	TGTGCCACCAGGGGGCCTGGAAACACCATATATTTT	TRBJ1-3	TRBV6-5	TRBD1	-	12
CASSPQGSTDTQYF	TGTGCCAGCAGCCCCCAGGGTAGCACAGATACGCAGTATTTT	TRBJ2-3	TRBV9	-	-	14
CASRRGPAMRTEAFF	TGTGCCAGTCGCAGGGGGCCAGCTATGCGCACTGAAGCTTTCTTT	TRBJ1-1	TRBV19	TRBD1	-	15